One T cell receptor beta chain is described in this entry. Its ends do not fully match the called genes, so a read error is possible. The sample is drawn from a study of early T cells in non-severe SARS-CoV-2 infection. TCRdb processed the 5' RACE reads anew with MiXCR; each CDR3 protein has one entry. Of just under 45,000 distinct CDR3 sequences detected, approximately 10% appear once; the ten largest clones hold about 9.6%. The CDR3 loop spans 11 amino acids. In germline, CDR1 is SGHVS, CDR2 FQNEAQ. This chain joins TRBV7-8 and TRBJ1-2, with TRBD1 matching 8 bases. The sample consisted of whole blood. The sequence derives from an adult who was a healthcare worker with PCR-confirmed SARS-CoV-2 infection or an uninfected control (not recorded which). CDR3 loop: CASSLGQGQNF. The CDR3 nucleotides are TGTGCCAGCAGCTTAGGACAGGGGCAAAACTTC.